This TCR beta chain was documented in a study of T cell changes during pregnancy in multiple sclerosis (dated by TCRdb to about 2019). In terms of the full investigation: The study looked at changes in the T cell repertoire across pregnancy in women with multiple sclerosis.

V and J are truncated by 6 bases and 4 bases respectively, leaving an intervening sequence of 18 bases. As encoded in the germline V gene, CDR1 is MNHEY while CDR2 is SVGAGI. The CDR3 runs 15 residues from the cysteine to the phenylalanine. The CDR3 DNA has 45 bases and is translated from base 1. Turning to this clone: Its antigen has not been determined. No much larger clonotype is one base removed from it; base qualities were not supplied.

Library preparation used the immunoSEQ multiplex PCR assay. What TCRdb holds here is the immuneACCESS table cut down to in-frame rearrangements. Part of the clones is not present; checked against another copy, under half of the missing clones reflect an unresolved V gene, and the others are unexplained. The table for this sample lists over 90,000 clones; 90% of them were counted only once. Around 0.8% of the sample belongs to the ten largest clones. The chain joins TRBV6-5 to TRBJ1-2; TRBD1 is perhaps the D gene, given 5 matching bases. The sample here was peripheral blood, taken in the second trimester of pregnancy. This clonotype was obtained from a female donor in good health, enrolled as a control in a pregnancy study. CDR3 sequence: CASRISTDLIYGYTF. The bases are TGTGCCAGCAGAATTTCGACAGATCTCATCTATGGCTACACCTTC.